This T cell receptor beta chain is from a study of identical twins. General observations from the study: Sharing of beta out-of-frame sequences by twins showed a weaker excess. The abundant beta clonotypes from cord blood had fewer insertions, and memory repertoires had none of this.

The CDR3 loop spans 12 amino acids. Germline trimming cut 6 bases from V and 8 bases from J; bases unmatched to any gene: 7. Regarding this clonotype: Its specificity is unknown.

TCRdb ran MiXCR on the 5' RACE reads and lists one entry per CDR3 protein. The sample lists 1.5 million to 2 million distinct CDR3 sequences; more than 30% were seen once. V and J are TRBV12-3 or TRBV12-4 and TRBJ2-7, with 7 bases fitting TRBD1. This sequence was found in a newborn girl in good health. Sequencing used cord blood. This CDR3 is CASSLPTGKQYF. DNA for the CDR3: TGTGCCAGCAGCCTCCCGACAGGGAAGCAGTACTTC.